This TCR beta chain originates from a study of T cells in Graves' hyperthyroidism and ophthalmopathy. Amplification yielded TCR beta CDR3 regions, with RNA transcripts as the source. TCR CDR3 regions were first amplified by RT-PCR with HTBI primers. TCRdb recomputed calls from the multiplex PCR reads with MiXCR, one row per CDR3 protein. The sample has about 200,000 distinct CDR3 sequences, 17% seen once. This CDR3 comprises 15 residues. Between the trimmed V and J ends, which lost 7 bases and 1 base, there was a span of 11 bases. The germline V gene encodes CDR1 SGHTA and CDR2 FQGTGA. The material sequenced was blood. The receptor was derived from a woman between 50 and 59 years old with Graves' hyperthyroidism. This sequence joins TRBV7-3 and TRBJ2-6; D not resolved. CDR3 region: CASKKSGSGANVLTF. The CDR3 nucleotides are TGTGCCAGCAAAAAATCAGGTTCTGGGGCCAACGTCCTGACTTTC.